The 30 T cell receptor beta chains below all came from one sample that was sequenced in a study of T cell responses to AZD1222 COVID-19 vaccine. Assay used: immunoSEQ multiplex PCR; TCRdb lists only in-frame clones, some missing. This sample carries roughly 200,000 clones, around 93% of them seen once, and the ten largest clones take around 1%. Sample: peripheral blood, taken on day 0 of MenACWY control vaccination. The receptor set was obtained from an adult in good health.

This chain joins TRBV29-1 and TRBJ2-7; 7 bases fit TRBD1. Germline V gives CDR1 SQVTM, CDR2 ANQGSEA. V was pared by 7 bases and J by 3 bases, with 3 bases of the junction left unmatched. This CDR3 has 11 residues. CDR3 DNA sequence: TGCAGCGCCACAGGGGACTACGAGCAGTACTTC. Its protein is CSATGDYEQYF.

The CDR3 DNA is TGTGCCAGCAGTTTATTCCCTCTTAGCAATCAGCCCCAGCATTTT. As protein: CASSLFPLSNQPQHF. The chain has TRBV27 and TRBJ1-5, with D unresolved. From germline, CDR1 is MNHEY and CDR2 SMNVEV (reference sequence). The CDR3 has 15 residues. Trimming left V 1 base short and J 0 bases short, with 7 bases between.

The J gene is TRBJ1-2, the V gene TRBV19; D is possibly TRBD1 (5 bases). Germline assignment: CDR1 LNHDA and CDR2 SQIVND (reference sequence). V gave up 6 bases and J gave up 6 bases, with 14 bases separating them. The CDR3 sequence is 13 residues long. Written as DNA, the CDR3 is TGTGCCAGTAGAGCCGAACGAGGGGATGGCTACACCTTC. Translated: CASRAERGDGYTF.

This clone has just one count. The CDR3, as DNA: TGCAGCGTTGCGATGGGCAGGGGCCCGGAACCCCAGCATTTT. Its translation: CSVAMGRGPEPQHF. The rearrangement links TRBV29-1 to TRBJ1-5, with TRBD1 as a possible D gene (6 bases). Trimming pared 4 bases from V and 10 bases from J, leaving 20 bases between. CDR1 SQVTM and CDR2 ANQGSEA come from the germline V gene. The CDR3 runs to 14 residues.

The V gene is TRBV7-2, the J gene TRBJ2-5; D may correspond to TRBD1 or TRBD2 (5 bases each). CDR1 and CDR2 from the germline V gene are SGHTA and FQGNSA. The CDR3 has 14 amino acids. Trimming removed 4 bases from V and 6 bases from J, with 15 bases in between. CDR3 protein: CASSSEGSVKTQYF. The CDR3, as DNA: TGTGCCAGCAGCTCCGAGGGGTCGGTTAAGACCCAGTACTTC.

The chain couples TRBV6-5 to TRBJ1-2; no clear D gene. Germline V gene lookup returns CDR1 MNHEY and CDR2 SVGAGI. This CDR3 is 14 amino acids long. Trimming stripped 2 bases from V and 8 bases from J, with 15 bases between. The CDR3 DNA follows: TGTGCCAGCAGTTACAAGGGCGGGTCGACCGGCTACACCTTC. Amino acid sequence: CASSYKGGSTGYTF.

The chain employs TRBV11-3 and TRBJ2-3; weak D call: TRBD1 (6 bases). Trimming took off 4 bases at V and 2 bases at J, with 10 bases between the two ends. The CDR3 contains 14 residues. The germline gives CDR1 SGHNT, CDR2 YENEEA. The CDR3 DNA follows: TGTGCCAGCAGCTCCGGACAGATCACAGATACGCAGTATTTT. It is translated as CASSSGQITDTQYF.

This clone was counted between two and nine times. DNA for the CDR3: TGTGCCAGTAGTTTCTCTCGGGGACATCGTGAAGCTTTCTTT. Translating gives CASSFSRGHREAFF. The chain uses TRBV19 and TRBJ1-1, with D perhaps TRBD1 (6 bases). The CDR3 runs 14 residues. With 5 bases removed from V and 7 bases from J, the gap between germline ends came to 17 bases. Germline-derived CDR1 and CDR2 are LNHDA and SQIVND (reference sequence). Drawing the rest from reference TRBV19 and TRBJ1-1, the complete variable domain is DGGITQSPKYLFRKEGQNVTLSCEQNLNHDAMYWYRQDPGQGLRLIYYSQIVNDFQKGDIAEGYSVSREKKESFPLTVTSAQKNPTAFYLCASSFSRGHREAFFGQGTRLTVV.

The chain uses TRBV2 and TRBJ1-6, with a tentative D call TRBD1 (6 bases). CDR3 length: 17 amino acids. The V and J ends lost 3 bases and 8 bases respectively, with 20 bases between them. Germline assignment: CDR1 SNHLY and CDR2 FYNNEI. CDR3 residues: CASSDPVSGAEDSPLHF. As DNA, the CDR3 is TGTGCCAGCAGTGATCCGGTGTCAGGGGCGGAAGATTCACCCCTCCACTTT.

This chain connects TRBV12-3 or TRBV12-4 to TRBJ1-1; 8 positions match TRBD1. Germline trimming cut 6 bases from V and 5 bases from J; bases unmatched to any gene: 5. The CDR3 length is 13 residues. CDR3 sequence reads: CASSSRGRTEAFF. The DNA of the CDR3 is TGTGCCAGCAGCTCCAGGGGGCGGACTGAAGCTTTCTTT.

This clone was picked up one time. The V and J genes are TRBV2 and TRBJ2-5, with 7 bases lining up with TRBD1. V was pared by 4 bases and J by 4 bases, with 3 bases of the junction left unmatched. Germline V gene data show CDR1 as SNHLY and CDR2 as FYNNEI. The CDR3 extends over 13 amino acids. The CDR3 loop is CASSGDSRETQYF. The DNA of the CDR3 is TGTGCCAGCAGTGGGGACAGTCGAGAGACCCAGTACTTC. Looking up the rest from reference TRBV2 and TRBJ2-5 gives the full variable domain: EPEVTQTPSHQVTQMGQEVILRCVPISNHLYFYWYRQILGQKVEFLVSFYNNEISEKSEIFDDQFSVERPDGSNFTLKIRSTKLEDSAMYFCASSGDSRETQYFGPGTRLLVL.

The CDR3 DNA sequence: TGTGCCAGCAGCAGGGAGGTCAACACTGAAGCTTTCTTT. Translation: CASSREVNTEAFF. The gene calls are TRBV2 and TRBJ1-1, with a tentative D call TRBD1 (5 bases). The CDR3 has 13 amino acids. Germline lookup yields CDR1 SNHLY and CDR2 FYNNEI. V was cut by 6 bases and J by 2 bases, with 10 bases left in between. Combining the CDR3 with reference TRBV2 and TRBJ1-1 gives the whole variable domain EPEVTQTPSHQVTQMGQEVILRCVPISNHLYFYWYRQILGQKVEFLVSFYNNEISEKSEIFDDQFSVERPDGSNFTLKIRSTKLEDSAMYFCASSREVNTEAFFGQGTRLTVV.

The genes are TRBV9 and TRBJ2-5; D might be TRBD1 or TRBD2, each matching 8 bases. Germline lookup yields CDR1 SGDLS and CDR2 YYNGEE. The CDR3 spans 16 residues. V was cut by 4 bases and J by 5 bases, with 21 bases left in between. CDR3 nucleotide sequence: TGTGCCAGCAGCACTGGGACAGGCTTAGCGGGGGAGACCCAGTACTTC. Encoded protein: CASSTGTGLAGETQYF.

This clone was seen a single time. The rearrangement joins TRBV5-1 to TRBJ2-5; D might be TRBD1 or TRBD2, each matching 6 bases. CDR3 length: 19 amino acids. CDR1 and CDR2 from the germline V gene are SGHRS and YFSETQ. Deletions cut 3 bases from V and 2 bases from J, with 26 bases between. CDR3 residues: CASSSLPPGGDTDQETQYF. CDR3 coding DNA: TGCGCCAGCAGCTCCCTCCCCCCCGGGGGCGATACCGATCAAGAGACCCAGTACTTC.

The rearrangement joins TRBV14 to TRBJ1-2; D is perhaps TRBD1 (5 bases). Trimming left V 1 base short and J 5 bases short, with 5 bases between. The CDR3 extends over 12 amino acids. Germline V gene data show CDR1 as SGHDN and CDR2 as FVKESK. Here the CDR3 DNA reads TGTGCCAGCAGCCAAGCAGGGTATGGCTACACCTTC. It yields the protein CASSQAGYGYTF.

In this sample, this clone turned up once. Distinct nucleotide sequences in the sample also encode this CDR3. The chain carries TRBV3-1 (or the pseudogene TRBV3-2) and TRBJ1-1; D call uncertain. CDR1 is LGHDT and CDR2 is YNNKEL in the germline V gene (reference sequence). This CDR3 region has 13 residues. V lost 4 bases to trimming and J lost 1 base, with 7 bases between them. For the CDR3, the DNA is TGTGCCAGCAGCCCCCGAGGGAACACTGAAGCTTTCTTT. Translation: CASSPRGNTEAFF.

V gene TRBV11-2 combines with J gene TRBJ2-7; D may be TRBD1 or TRBD2 (5 bases each). V lost 1 base and J lost 7, with 11 bases in between. Per the germline V gene, CDR1 is SGHAT and CDR2 is FQNNGV. CDR3 length: 13 residues. CDR3 sequence reads: CASSLAGAGEQYF. The DNA for the CDR3 is TGTGCCAGCAGCTTAGCCGGGGCCGGGGAGCAGTACTTC.

V usage is TRBV18 and J usage is TRBJ2-5, with D perhaps matching TRBD1 (5 bases). The V gene's germline CDR1 is KGHSH and CDR2 LQKENI. The CDR3 contains 14 residues. V was clipped by 6 bases and J by 2 bases, with 13 bases between them. As DNA, the CDR3 is TGTGCCAGCTCTGCCGACAGTACACAAGAGACCCAGTACTTC. Amino acid sequence: CASSADSTQETQYF.

CDR3 DNA: TGTGCCAGCAGCTCTCGGGGGGATGGCTACACCTTC. Translation gives CASSSRGDGYTF. The chain carries TRBV25-1 and TRBJ1-2, with a possible D match to TRBD1 (5 bases). Germline V gives CDR1 MGHDK, CDR2 SYGVNS. With 6 bases removed from V and 6 bases from J, the gap between germline ends came to 11 bases. The CDR3 is 12 amino acids.

The chain uses TRBV19 and TRBJ2-6, with D hard to call. Germline CDR1 is LNHDA and CDR2 is SQIVND (reference sequence). This CDR3 has 15 amino acids. V lost 6 bases and J 0 bases, leaving 9 bases between the germline ends. CDR3 residues: CASSPGNSGANVLTF. CDR3 bases: TGTGCCAGTAGCCCTGGTAACTCTGGGGCCAACGTCCTGACTTTC. Using reference TRBV19 and TRBJ2-6 for the parts outside the CDR3, the full variable domain is DGGITQSPKYLFRKEGQNVTLSCEQNLNHDAMYWYRQDPGQGLRLIYYSQIVNDFQKGDIAEGYSVSREKKESFPLTVTSAQKNPTAFYLCASSPGNSGANVLTFGAGSRLTVL.

In DNA, the CDR3 is TGTGCCAGCAGCCCGAGAGGAATCTATGGCTACACCTTC. It translates to CASSPRGIYGYTF. This chain uses TRBV7-9 with TRBJ1-2; D is unresolved. CDR1 and CDR2 from the germline V gene are SEHNR and FQNEAQ (reference sequence). This CDR3 is built from 13 residues. Between the trimmed V and J ends, which lost 5 bases and 4 bases, there was a span of 11 bases. Together with reference TRBV7-9 and TRBJ1-2, the CDR3 gives the full variable domain: DTGVSQNPRHKITKRGQNVTFRCDPISEHNRLYWYRQTLGQGPEFLTYFQNEAQLEKSRLLSDRFSAERPKGSFSTLEIQRTEQGDSAMYLCASSPRGIYGYTFGSGTRLTVV.

The chain employs TRBV20-1 and TRBJ2-3, with D perhaps matching TRBD2 (6 bases). In germline, CDR1 is DFQATT, CDR2 SNEGSKA (reference sequence). The germline V and J ends were trimmed by 3 bases and 11 bases, with 24 bases remaining between them. This CDR3 is built from 15 residues. The DNA for the CDR3 is TGCAGTGCTAGTGAGGGATTGACTAGTATCGAGATGCAGTATTTT. Encoded protein: CSASEGLTSIEMQYF.

This sequence joins TRBV4-1 and TRBJ2-5, with 12 nucleotides matching TRBD2. Germline V gives CDR1 MGHRA, CDR2 YSYEKL. The J segment lost 2 bases and the V segment lost 4 bases, leaving 8 bases of the junction unmatched. This CDR3 comprises 17 residues. The CDR3 nucleotides are TGCGCCAGCAGCCCTGGACTAGCGGGGATACGACAAGAGACCCAGTACTTC. This gives the protein CASSPGLAGIRQETQYF.

This chain links TRBV7-6 with TRBJ2-2; D is tentatively TRBD1 or TRBD2 (6 bases each). This CDR3 is 15 amino acids long. Per the germline V gene, CDR1 is SGHVS and CDR2 is FNYEAQ. The V end was cut by 2 bases, the J end by 5 bases, with 12 bases between. CDR3 sequence: CASSLTGARTGELFF. The CDR3 bases are TGTGCCAGCAGCTTAACGGGGGCTCGGACCGGGGAGCTGTTTTTT.

V and J are TRBV19 and TRBJ1-5, with 7 bases identical to TRBD1. Germline V lookup: CDR1 LNHDA, CDR2 SQIVND (reference sequence). The CDR3 has 12 residues. The CDR3, as DNA: TGTGCAACAGGGGAATTAAGTCAGCCCCAGCATTTT. Protein: CATGELSQPQHF.

The rearrangement joins TRBV4-3 to TRBJ1-4, with D possibly being TRBD1 (6 bases). Germline CDR1 and CDR2: LGHNA and YSLEER. With 0 bases removed from V and 0 bases from J, the gap between germline ends came to 11 bases. This CDR3 comprises 17 residues. The CDR3 DNA is TGCGCCAGCAGCCAAGATGCAGGGGTGGCAACTAATGAAAAACTGTTTTTT. Protein sequence: CASSQDAGVATNEKLFF.

The chain uses TRBV19 and TRBJ1-5; D is unresolved. This CDR3 contains 15 residues. Germline-derived CDR1 and CDR2 are LNHDA and SQIVND (reference sequence). V shed 7 bases and J shed 7 bases, with 20 bases lying between them. CDR3 residues: CASTASSGVGQPQHF. DNA of the CDR3: TGTGCCAGTACCGCGTCCTCTGGGGTTGGACAGCCCCAGCATTTT.

V usage is TRBV2 and J usage is TRBJ1-1; 9 positions match TRBD1. CDR1 and CDR2 from the germline V gene are SNHLY and FYNNEI. CDR3 size: 14 residues. V trimming: 6 bases; J trimming: 1 base; junction bases outside the gene matches: 3. The CDR3 is CASRATGGNTEAFF. CDR3 in DNA: TGTGCCAGCAGGGCGACAGGGGGGAACACTGAAGCTTTCTTT.

This clone was detected once. The genes are TRBV5-1 and TRBJ2-7; D call uncertain. With 2 bases removed from V and 5 bases from J, the gap between germline ends came to 26 bases. The CDR3 is 18 amino acids. The V gene's germline CDR1 is SGHRS and CDR2 YFSETQ. CDR3 nucleotides: TGCGCCAGCAGCTTAACCGACGAAAGGAACCCACTACGCAACGAGCAGTACTTC. It translates to CASSLTDERNPLRNEQYF.

V and J are TRBV12-3 or TRBV12-4 and TRBJ1-1; no firm D call. CDR3 length equals 13 residues. Between the trimmed V and J ends, which lost 8 bases and 0 bases, there was a span of 10 bases. CDR3 in amino acids: CASVKQLNTEAFF. DNA for the CDR3: TGTGCCAGCGTAAAACAATTGAACACTGAAGCTTTCTTT.